A selection of T cell receptor beta chains follows, all from one sample in a study of blood T cell repertoires in COVID-19. Libraries were prepared by immunoSEQ multiplex PCR; TCRdb keeps only in-frame clonotypes and omits some of them. Of some 80,000 clones listed, approximately 80% are singletons. Material: peripheral blood. These receptors came from a man in his fifties or sixties with active or convalescent COVID-19. Both conserved end residues are part of each CDR3. The order of the fields is CDR3 protein, CDR3 DNA, D gene, clone size, J gene, V gene. D genes are given only for firm matches. Size is stated for part of the rows, as once, few or many counts, or as a class when the clone is expanded.

cdr3_aa: CASSLNGSGGRNEQFF
cdr3_nt: TGTGCCAGCAGTTTAAATGGTAGCGGGGGCCGCAATGAGCAGTTCTTC
d_call: TRBD2
clone_size: few
j_call: TRBJ2-1
v_call: TRBV27

cdr3_aa: CASSPGDVRYGYTF
cdr3_nt: TGTGCCAGCAGTCCAGGGGACGTAAGATATGGCTACACCTTC
d_call: .
clone_size: few
j_call: TRBJ1-2
v_call: TRBV27

cdr3_aa: CASSQDRGILSGNTIYF
cdr3_nt: TGTGCCAGCAGCCAAGACAGGGGGATTCTTTCTGGAAACACCATATATTTT
d_call: TRBD1
clone_size: few
j_call: TRBJ1-3
v_call: TRBV3-1/TRBV3-2

cdr3_aa: CSVAGHTTGELFF
cdr3_nt: TGCAGCGTTGCCGGACATACTACCGGGGAGCTGTTTTTT
d_call: .
clone_size: .
j_call: TRBJ2-2
v_call: TRBV29-1

cdr3_aa: CASTLGPGNQETQYF
cdr3_nt: TGTGCCAGCACCCTGGGCCCGGGGAACCAAGAGACCCAGTACTTC
d_call: .
clone_size: .
j_call: TRBJ2-5
v_call: TRBV7-2

cdr3_aa: CASSVEGNGHPQHF
cdr3_nt: TGTGCCAGCAGCGTAGAAGGCAATGGGCATCCCCAGCATTTT
d_call: .
clone_size: many
j_call: TRBJ1-5
v_call: TRBV9

cdr3_aa: CASNPWGRGSAQYF
cdr3_nt: TGTGCCAGCAACCCGTGGGGGCGCGGGTCCGCGCAGTACTTC
d_call: .
clone_size: few
j_call: TRBJ2-7
v_call: TRBV27

cdr3_aa: CASSPGAGELFF
cdr3_nt: TGTGCCAGCTCACCGGGCGCCGGGGAGCTGTTTTTT
d_call: .
clone_size: .
j_call: TRBJ2-2
v_call: TRBV18

cdr3_aa: CASSLGSMRGLGGYTF
cdr3_nt: TGTGCCAGCAGTTTAGGGTCTATGAGGGGGCTGGGTGGCTACACCTTC
d_call: TRBD1
clone_size: .
j_call: TRBJ1-2
v_call: TRBV27

cdr3_aa: CASSPASGGLNTGELFF
cdr3_nt: TGTGCCAGCAGCCCGGCAAGCGGGGGTTTAAACACCGGGGAGCTGTTTTTT
d_call: TRBD2
clone_size: .
j_call: TRBJ2-2
v_call: TRBV5-5

cdr3_aa: CASSLGFGGLGNSPLHF
cdr3_nt: TGTGCCAGCAGCTTAGGGTTCGGGGGGTTGGGAAATTCACCCCTCCACTTT
d_call: .
clone_size: .
j_call: TRBJ1-6
v_call: TRBV7-2

cdr3_aa: CASSYLDRGGYTF
cdr3_nt: TGTGCCAGCAGTTACCTCGACAGAGGTGGCTACACCTTC
d_call: .
clone_size: .
j_call: TRBJ1-2
v_call: TRBV6-5

cdr3_aa: CASSIAGGAETQYF
cdr3_nt: TGTGCCAGTAGTATAGCGGGGGGGGCGGAGACCCAGTACTTC
d_call: TRBD2
clone_size: .
j_call: TRBJ2-5
v_call: TRBV19

cdr3_aa: CASRGWGGQPQHF
cdr3_nt: TGTGCCAGCAGAGGGTGGGGGGGACAGCCCCAGCATTTT
d_call: .
clone_size: .
j_call: TRBJ1-5
v_call: TRBV6-5

cdr3_aa: CASSFPTGGEHGYTF
cdr3_nt: TGTGCCAGCAGCTTCCCTACAGGGGGGGAGCATGGCTACACCTTC
d_call: TRBD1
clone_size: .
j_call: TRBJ1-2
v_call: TRBV7-2

cdr3_aa: CASSPGQGAYEKLFF
cdr3_nt: TGTGCCAGCAGCCCCGGGCAGGGGGCATATGAAAAACTGTTTTTT
d_call: TRBD1
clone_size: .
j_call: TRBJ1-4
v_call: TRBV5-6